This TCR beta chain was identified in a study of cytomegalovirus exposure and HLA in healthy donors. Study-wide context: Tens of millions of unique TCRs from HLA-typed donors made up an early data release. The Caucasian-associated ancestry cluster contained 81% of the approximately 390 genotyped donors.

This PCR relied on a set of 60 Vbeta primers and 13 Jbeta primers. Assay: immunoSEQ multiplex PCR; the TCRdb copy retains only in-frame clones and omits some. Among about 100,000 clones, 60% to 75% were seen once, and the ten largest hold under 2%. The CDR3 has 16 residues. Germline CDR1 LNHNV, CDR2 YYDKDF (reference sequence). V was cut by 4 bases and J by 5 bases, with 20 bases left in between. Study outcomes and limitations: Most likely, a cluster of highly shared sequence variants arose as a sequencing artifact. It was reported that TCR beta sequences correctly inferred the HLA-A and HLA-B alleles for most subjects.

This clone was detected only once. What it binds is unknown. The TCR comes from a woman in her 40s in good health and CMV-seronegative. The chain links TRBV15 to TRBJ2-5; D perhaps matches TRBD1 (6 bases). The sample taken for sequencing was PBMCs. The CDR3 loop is CATSTLDVGALETQYF. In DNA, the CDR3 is TGTGCCACCAGCACCCTCGATGTGGGGGCCCTTGAGACCCAGTACTTC.